Each of the 9 T cell receptor beta chains below was sequenced from the same sample in a study of shared clonotypes between healthy human individuals (dated by TCRdb to 2019 to 2021). Receptor amplification or capture employed the immunoSEQ multiplex PCR assay. The source is immuneACCESS, and TCRdb retained only in-frame sequences with V and J called. Part of the clones is not carried over; for the studies checked, unresolved V genes explain less than half of this, and the remainder is unexplained. Recorded for this sample are about 490,000 clones; 60% to 85% of them occurred a single time. Of the sample, about an eighth falls within the top ten clones. Sequenced material: PBMCs. Every receptor here comes from a woman in her forties in good health. Some clones in this sample may be carry-over from other donors' samples.

This clone was recorded once. The chain combines TRBV5-1 with TRBJ1-1; D ambiguous. The CDR3 runs to 15 residues. Trimming pared 0 bases from V and 0 bases from J, leaving 9 bases between. Germline V CDR1 and CDR2: SGHRS, YFSETQ. The DNA of the CDR3 is TGCGCCAGCAGCTTGGGAGGGCCCTTGAACACTGAAGCTTTCTTT. Translating gives CASSLGGPLNTEAFF.

This clone was recorded only once. This sequence is one base from a far larger clone and is likely a read error. The chain combines TRBV4-1 with TRBJ2-1; 14 bases match TRBD2. The CDR3 loop spans 15 amino acids. The germline V gene has CDR1 MGHRA and CDR2 YSYEKL. Trimming took 4 bases from V and 8 from J; bases not matched to a gene: 4. The CDR3 protein is CASSPGLAGEDEQFF. The CDR3 coding sequence is TGCGCCAGCAGCCCGGGACTAGCGGGAGAGGATGAGCAGTTCTTC.

V gene TRBV6-1 combines with J gene TRBJ2-5, with unresolved D. Trimming stripped 2 bases from V and 2 bases from J, with 9 bases between. Germline V gene lookup returns CDR1 MNHNS and CDR2 SASEGT. The CDR3 is made up of 14 amino acids. The CDR3, as DNA: TGTGCCAGCAGTGAACTAAGTACTCAAGAGACCCAGTACTTC. It specifies CASSELSTQETQYF.

J is TRBJ2-3 and V is TRBV28, with 16 bases that match TRBD2. V lost 5 bases, J lost 6 bases, and 5 bases stayed unmatched. The CDR3 loop spans 16 amino acids. The germline CDR1 and CDR2 sequences are MDHEN and SYDVKM. The CDR3 sequence: CASSTGTSGRADTQYF. CDR3 sequence (DNA): TGTGCCAGCAGTACCGGGACTAGCGGGAGGGCGGATACGCAGTATTTT.

In the case of this clone: Germline is not matched at one junction end, which may reflect a read error. The chain combines TRBV4-3 with TRBJ2-7, with 9 nucleotides matching TRBD1. Germline CDR1 reads LGHNA; CDR2 reads YSLEER. The CDR3 loop spans 15 amino acids. CDR3 nucleotides: TGCGCCAGCAGCCGGTTAGGGGACAGGGCCTATGAGCAGTACTTC. It encodes CASSRLGDRAYEQYF.

The chain joins TRBV15 to TRBJ1-5; 9 bases align to TRBD1. CDR1 is LNHNV, CDR2 YYDKDF, per germline (reference sequence). The CDR3 sequence is 15 residues long. Germline trimming cut 2 bases from V and 4 bases from J; bases unmatched to any gene: 3. CDR3 sequence reads: CATSRLGQGNQPQHF. The CDR3 region has the DNA TGTGCCACCAGCAGATTAGGACAGGGGAATCAGCCCCAGCATTTT.

V and J are TRBV28 and TRBJ1-5, with unresolved D. The V gene lost 6 bases and the J gene lost 4 bases, with 7 bases spanning the gap. Germline CDR1 is MDHEN and CDR2 is SYDVKM. The CDR3 sequence is 12 residues long. The CDR3 nucleotides are TGTGCCAGCAGGAAGACTAATCAGCCCCAGCATTTT. Its translation is CASRKTNQPQHF.

The rearrangement uses TRBV7-2 and TRBJ1-6; 9 positions match TRBD1. Per germline, CDR1 SGHTA and CDR2 FQGNSA. This CDR3 has 15 residues. The V segment lost 5 bases and the J segment 11 bases; nucleotides outside the gene matches: 10. CDR3 amino acids: CASSPRTGDLTPLHF. In DNA form, the CDR3 reads TGTGCCAGCAGCCCGAGGACAGGGGACTTAACACCCCTCCACTTT.

The chain couples TRBV6-5 to TRBJ1-5, with 8 bases fitting TRBD1. J lost 3 bases, V lost 6 bases, and 1 base had no gene match. Germline V gene data show CDR1 as MNHEY and CDR2 as SVGAGI. The CDR3 contains 13 residues. The CDR3 coding sequence is TGTGCCAGCAGGGGACAGGTCAATCAGCCCCAGCATTTT. It translates to CASRGQVNQPQHF.